This T cell receptor beta chain was retrieved from a study of technical replicates of blood from a few donors. Produced via immunoSEQ multiplex PCR; TCRdb's table is partial and in-frame only. Of around 100,000 clones listed, over 90% are singletons. There are 15 residues in the CDR3. The V gene end was trimmed by 6 bases and the J gene end by 1 base; junction bases not matched to a gene: 2. Germline CDR1 and CDR2: SGHTA and FQGNSA. The origin of this receptor is a human donor in good health. The material sequenced was T cells isolated from PBMCs. J is TRBJ2-3 and V is TRBV7-2; 12 bases agree with TRBD2. The CDR3 DNA follows: TGTGCCAGCAGACCTAGCGGGGGGGGCACAGATACGCAGTATTTT. Its protein product is CASRPSGGGTDTQYF.